This T cell receptor beta chain was sequenced in a study of blood T cells in healthy people across ages. With a J-beta primer mix and a sample-barcoded 5' primer, a second PCR ran about 7 to 11 cycles. From the 5' RACE reads, TCRdb called clonotypes with MiXCR, one entry per CDR3 protein. This repertoire shows 700,000 or so distinct CDR3 sequences, about a fifth found once; its top ten account for approximately 20%. General study points: Older age coincided with a roughly linear decline in TCR beta diversity per million T cells. Lack of knowledge of donor CMV status possibly confounded expanded clonotype changes. Bulk PBMC profiling left naive and antigen-experienced comparisons inconclusive.

Germline V lookup: CDR1 DFQATT, CDR2 SNEGSKA (reference sequence). The CDR3 spans 12 residues. There are a few counts of this clonotype. Its antigen remains unknown. This TCR came from a man between 65 and 85 years old in good health. Input material: blood. The chain is built from TRBV20-1 and TRBJ2-1; possibly TRBD2 for D (6 bases). The DNA end is a closer match to TRBJ2-7, so the J assignment may be wrong. The CDR3 DNA reads as TGCAGTGCAGCCCACAGCGGGTACGAGCAGTACTTC. Residues: CSAAHSGYEQYF.